One sample yielded the 8 T cell receptor beta chains listed below, sequenced in a study of blood T cell repertoires in COVID-19. TCRdb's copy holds only in-frame clones and misses some; the assay was immunoSEQ multiplex PCR. The sample yields 75,000 to 90,000 clones, about 73% seen once. The sequencing input was peripheral blood. The receptors here all came from a man in his sixties with COVID-19, enrolled during active disease.

This clone has only a few counts. This sequence joins TRBV19 and TRBJ2-6; 12 bases agree with TRBD1. This CDR3 is built from 17 residues. Germline values: CDR1 LNHDA, CDR2 SQIVND (reference sequence). J was trimmed by 5 bases and V by 3 bases; bases with no gene match: 5. CDR3 DNA sequence: TGTGCCAGTAGTATGGCGGGACAGGGGGCCTGGGCCAACGTCCTGACTTTC. Amino acids: CASSMAGQGAWANVLTF.

This chain connects TRBV7-9 to TRBJ1-6, with TRBD1 as a possible D gene (5 bases). The CDR3 runs 15 residues. Deletions cut 3 bases from V and 7 bases from J, with 13 bases between. Germline V gene data show CDR1 as SEHNR and CDR2 as FQNEAQ (reference sequence). Written as DNA, the CDR3 is TGTGCCAGCAGCTTGGCGGGGGGTTACAATTCACCCCTCCACTTT. It encodes CASSLAGGYNSPLHF.

This sequence joins TRBV6-5 and TRBJ1-6, with TRBD1 matching over 7 bases. With V trimmed by 0 bases and J by 10 bases, 9 bases remained unmatched. Germline-derived CDR1 and CDR2 are MNHEY and SVGAGI. The CDR3 sequence is 16 residues long. The CDR3 here is CASSYSKAGGGSPLHF. CDR3 sequence (DNA): TGTGCCAGCAGTTACTCGAAGGCAGGGGGAGGATCACCCCTCCACTTT.

Here the CDR3 reads CASRSSGGRTDTQYF. CDR3 nucleotide sequence: TGCGCCAGTCGATCTAGCGGGGGGCGCACAGATACGCAGTATTTT. The gene calls are TRBV4-1 and TRBJ2-3, with TRBD2 matching 11 bases. V shed 9 bases and J 1 base; nucleotides not matched to a gene: 6. The CDR3 has 15 amino acids. Germline values: CDR1 MGHRA, CDR2 YSYEKL.

Here the CDR3 DNA reads TGCGCCAGCAGCCCTGGGGGCAGGGGCTCTGAAGCTTTCTTT. As protein: CASSPGGRGSEAFF. This sequence joins TRBV4-1 and TRBJ1-1; possible D gene TRBD1, 6 bases. V gave up 4 bases and J gave up 6 bases, with 15 bases separating them. The CDR3 runs to 14 residues. The germline gives CDR1 MGHRA, CDR2 YSYEKL.

The sample holds a few counts of this clone. The rearrangement joins TRBV5-6 to TRBJ1-4; a weak D match, TRBD1 (5 bases). Deletions cut 0 bases from V and 6 bases from J, with 9 bases between. Germline-derived CDR1 and CDR2 are SGHDT and YYEEEE. The CDR3 runs 14 residues. The CDR3 coding sequence is TGTGCCAGCAGCTTGGGCAGGGTCGATGAAAAACTGTTTTTT. Protein: CASSLGRVDEKLFF.

As concerns this clone: The junction differs from germline at one of its ends, possibly a read error. This chain links TRBV7-9 with TRBJ2-5; TRBD2 aligns across 13 bases. The CDR3 is made up of 14 amino acids. Germline V gene data show CDR1 as SEHNR and CDR2 as FQNEAQ (reference sequence). The CDR3 sequence is CASSLGTSGSGGHF. In nucleotides, the CDR3 is TGTGCCAGCAGCTTAGGGACTAGCGGGAGTGGCGGCCACTTC.

The chain carries TRBV27 and TRBJ1-5; D gene unclear. Germline V gene data show CDR1 as MNHEY and CDR2 as SMNVEV (reference sequence). This CDR3 region has 13 residues. The V gene lost 5 bases and the J gene lost 6 bases, with 11 bases spanning the gap. The CDR3 protein is CASSPIRGQPQHF. CDR3 bases: TGTGCCAGCAGTCCCATCCGGGGTCAGCCCCAGCATTTT.